This TCR beta chain was sequenced in a study of blood T cell repertoires in COVID-19. Study at large: T cells, B-cell-depleted T cells, or PBMCs supplied cDNA or gDNA.

Germline V lookup: CDR1 SGHNT, CDR2 YENEEA. The CDR3 contains 13 residues. V lost 1 base to trimming and J lost 7 bases, with 11 bases between them. Only in-frame clones appear in the TCRdb table, and some are missing; sequencing was by immunoSEQ multiplex PCR. The sample has 120,000 or so clones, 70% to 80% seen once. The sequenced material came from peripheral blood. This sequence was found in a human donor in a cohort sampled during active COVID-19. The chain combines TRBV11-3 with TRBJ2-7, with a weak D call TRBD2 (6 bases). The CDR3 coding sequence is TGTGCCAGCAGCTTAGGGAGGGCTGGAGAGCAGTACTTC. Amino acids: CASSLGRAGEQYF.